The clone carrying this TCR beta chain came up a few times. Its antigen remains unidentified. The sample is drawn from a study of CD8 T cells in ankylosing spondylitis. Overall study findings and caveats: Certain motif variants had earlier been reported in reactive arthritis synovial fluid and blood. CD8+ by phenotype, disease-linked clones were relatively rare in peripheral blood. From matched ankylosing spondylitis synovial fluid, disease-linked clones were reportedly recovered at significantly enriched levels. Blood of patients with ankylosing spondylitis appeared to be characterized by a TCR beta motif of several highly homologous variants.

Making the TCR beta libraries involved quantitative 5'-RACE with molecular barcodes. MiXCR was run by TCRdb on the 5' RACE reads, yielding one entry per CDR3 protein. The sample lists over 700,000 distinct CDR3 sequences, around 20% occurring once. The germline gives CDR1 MNHNS, CDR2 SASEGT. CDR3 length: 16 amino acids. The TCR comes from a male donor with ankylosing spondylitis. This chain connects TRBV6-1 to TRBJ1-4; D may be TRBD1 (5 bases). The sequencing input was blood, either unsorted or a sorted T cell fraction (not recorded which). The CDR3 DNA is TGTCCCTCCTCCAGGGAGTCGGGGGAAACTAATGAAAAACTGTTTTTT. Translating gives CPSSRESGETNEKLFF.